This TCR beta chain was sequenced during a study of T cells in localized non-small cell lung cancer. Study-level findings and limits: Uninvolved adjacent lung had more T cell clonality than any other tissue, topping tumor. Because sequencing included only one region (of the tumor), heterogeneity remains possible. For the top 100 tumor clones, a median about 50 also appeared in adjacent lung.

Turning to this clone: Its antigen is unknown.

The CDR3 has 15 residues. The V end lost 3 bases, the J end lost 4 bases, and 19 bases lay between the germline ends. In germline, CDR1 is GTSNPN, CDR2 SVGIG (reference sequence). TCRdb keeps only in-frame clones here, not all; method: immunoSEQ multiplex PCR. The repertoire has under 70,000 clones, around 86% of them found once; the top ten carry roughly 5.5%. The sequence derives from a woman aged 35 to 70 with stage I lung adenocarcinoma. The genes are TRBV30 and TRBJ2-7; D may be TRBD1 (6 bases). Specimen: peripheral blood, collected before any cancer treatment. In DNA, the CDR3 is TGTGCCTGGAGGCGGACAGCCGGAGCACTTTACGAGCAGTACTTC. This codes for CAWRRTAGALYEQYF.